Here is one T cell receptor (beta chain) with its context. This clonotype occurred a few times. Its antigen is not yet known. This may come from a read error, since a much larger clone is one base off. From cysteine to phenylalanine, the CDR3 is 17 amino acids long. The kept DNA is CDR3 alone, 51 bases in frame from the first base. Via the germline V gene, CDR1 is SGHTA and CDR2 FQGNSA. The source of the sample is a study of CD8+CD57+ T cells in acquired aplastic anemia (dated by TCRdb to 2017 to 2018). Some background on the complete study: A mean of around 3.3 ug of DNA, ranging from 0.2 to 27.4 ug, was extracted from sorted CD4+ and CD8+ cells. CD8+CD57+ expansion was defined as frequency above the mean frequency observed in healthy subjects.

The research as a whole found: About 28 CD8+ CDR3 sequences were found in both patients and controls but appeared to be highly expressed in patients and within the immunodominant clones of the patients. No significant difference in CD8+ Simpson's diversity was found between patients and healthy controls (P=0.060).

Flow cytometry had shown CD8+CD57+ cell expansion in the patients selected for sequencing. All patients had severe acquired aplastic anemia diagnosed by International Study of Aplastic Anemia and Agranulocytosis and Camitta criteria. No therapy had been received by the patients at the time of blood sampling. The study deep-sequenced TCR repertoires of sorted CD4+ and CD8+ blood T cells from severe aplastic anemia patients and healthy subjects. In the USA, patient enrollment took place under clinicaltrials.gov protocols 00001620, 01623167, 00001397, 00071045, 00081523 and 00961064. Ficoll-Paque density gradient centrifugation was used to isolate peripheral blood mononuclear cells. Before DNA extraction, CD4+ and CD8+ T cells were sorted by FACS or by magnetic beads. Profiling of TCR beta VDJ combinations and CDR3 sequences used genomic DNA as the template. An Illumina HiSeq 2000 was used for TCR repertoire sequencing. Under the source paper's analysis protocol: TRBV/TRBJ rearrangement plots, CDR3 size and DJ length profiles, and Simpson's diversity index were used to evaluate the repertoires. The immunodominant clone was defined as the most abundant DNA sequence in deep sequencing data. CDR3 amino acid sequences were checked for sharing across subjects and were also compared against the VDJdb database and published repertoires. TCRdb took the public reads, trimmed them with fastp at Q25, ran MiXCR for clone calling and kept in-frame beta chains. Rows matching on CDR3 protein sequence are summarized as one entry with the most common DNA and genes. The V and J calls here are based on TCRdb, not the publication. A total of around 220,000 distinct CDR3 sequences appear in this sample, around 49% of them only once. The top ten clonotypes cover approximately 20% of the sample.

Material for sequencing was sorted CD4+, CD8+, or CD8+CD57+ T cells (not recorded which) from PBMCs. The V and J genes are TRBV7-2 and TRBJ1-5; perhaps TRBD1 is the D gene, with 5 bases matching. The TCR originated in a human donor with aplastic anemia. The CDR3 loop reads CASSSPGTPNSNQPRHF. The sequenced DNA is TGTGCCAGCAGCTCCCCCGGGACGCCAAATAGCAATCAGCCCCGGCATTTT.